This TCR beta chain was sequenced in a study of T-cell reconstitution after alpha-beta-depleted transplantation in children. The CDR3 consists of 16 residues. Germline lookup yields CDR1 MGHRA and CDR2 YSYEKL. The V segment lost 1 base and the J segment 4 bases; nucleotides outside the gene matches: 8. Whole-study results and caveats: T-cell counts and diversity were attributed mostly to newly produced T cells one year after transplant.

For TCRbeta, the library was prepared with unique molecular identifiers. TCRdb re-called the PCR reads through MiXCR, storing one row per CDR3 protein. The table has about 290,000 distinct CDR3 sequences, around 9.1% seen once; the top ten hold just under 7.5%. To note about this clonotype: Its antigen remains unidentified.

This sequence originates from a boy in the first two years of life with acute myeloid leukemia, due to receive a stem cell transplant. The starting material was PBMCs, obtained before TCRalphabeta/CD19-depleted stem cell transplant. The V and J genes are TRBV4-1 and TRBJ2-7; 9 positions match TRBD1. The CDR3 loop is CASSQGPGQGVYEQYF. For the CDR3, the DNA is TGCGCCAGCAGCCAAGGGCCGGGACAGGGTGTTTACGAGCAGTACTTC.